This T cell receptor (beta chain) was obtained from a study of blood T cell repertoires in COVID-19. Libraries were prepared by immunoSEQ multiplex PCR; TCRdb keeps only in-frame clonotypes and omits some of them. The data show approximately 230,000 clones, with more than 70% seen just once and roughly 2% held by the top ten. Trimming shortened V by 1 base and J by 0 bases, and 10 bases separated the two germline ends. The V gene's germline CDR1 is KGHSH and CDR2 LQKENI. The length of the CDR3 is 16 residues. The chain recombines TRBV18 with TRBJ1-3, with TRBD1 as a possible D gene (5 bases). The TCR comes from a woman in her thirties or forties who had recovered from COVID-19. The specimen was peripheral blood. The CDR3 nucleotides are TGTGCCAGCTCACCACTTCCCGACAGCTCTGGAAACACCATATATTTT. It codes for CASSPLPDSSGNTIYF. The full variable domain, rest sourced from reference TRBV18 and TRBJ1-3, is NAGVMQNPRHLVRRRGQEARLRCSPMKGHSHVYWYRQLPEEGLKFMVYLQKENIIDESGMPKERFSAEFPKEGPSILRIQQVVRGDSAAYFCASSPLPDSSGNTIYFGEGSWLTVV.